The 18 T cell receptor beta chains in this list originate from one sample, sequenced in a study of beta chain features in type 1 diabetes listed by TCRdb under 2018. General findings and caveats noted by the study authors: Type 1 diabetes patients showed a moderate but significant shortening of TCRB CDR3 length in all four CD4+ subsets.

The method behind the library was the immunoSEQ multiplex PCR assay. The High Capacity cDNA Reverse Transcription Kit was used to reverse transcribe all of the isolated RNA, meaning that expressed TCRB transcripts were what got sequenced. Drawn from immuneACCESS, this table holds only the in-frame rearrangements with V and J called that TCRdb kept. Clones are partly lost; checked studies trace under half to an unresolved V gene and leave the rest unexplained. In this sample the table shows 600,000 to 700,000 clones, over 10% of which occur a single time. Clones ranked in the top ten supply 0.095% to 0.15% of the sample. Antigen specificity for these receptors is unknown. Sequenced: naive CD4+ T cells from blood. Reading the label with the study, this specimen's cell subset or site is: true naive CD4+ T cells. These receptors were collected from a man aged 25 to 40 with type 1 diabetes.

The chain uses TRBV6-4 and TRBJ2-3; TRBD2 aligns across 10 bases. The CDR3 sequence is 17 residues long. V was pared by 2 bases and J by 2 bases, with 7 bases of the junction left unmatched. The germline gives CDR1 MRHNA, CDR2 SNTAGT. The CDR3 DNA is TGTGCCAGCAGTGACCGTCCTAGCGGGGGATACACAGATACGCAGTATTTT. Protein: CASSDRPSGGYTDTQYF.

The CDR3 region is CASSLRGDGSPLHF. The CDR3 nucleotides read TGTGCCAGCAGCTTACGGGGGGATGGTTCACCCCTCCACTTT. The chain has TRBV7-2 and TRBJ1-6, with a weak D call TRBD1 (5 bases). Germline V lookup: CDR1 SGHTA, CDR2 FQGNSA. The V end lost 2 bases, the J end lost 9 bases, and 11 bases lay between the germline ends. There are 14 residues in the CDR3.

This clone has just a few counts. The rearrangement joins TRBV29-1 to TRBJ2-7; D is possibly TRBD1 (5 bases). V was clipped by 5 bases and J by 0 bases, with 14 bases between them. There are 14 residues in the CDR3. Germline V gene data show CDR1 as SQVTM and CDR2 as ANQGSEA. The DNA of the CDR3 is TGCAGCGTTCTGGTCGGGCAGGGCTCCTACGAGCAGTACTTC. Protein product: CSVLVGQGSYEQYF.

The chain has TRBV9 and TRBJ2-1; TRBD2 is a possible D gene (6 bases). Germline CDR1 reads SGDLS; CDR2 reads YYNGEE. With 0 bases removed from V and 3 bases from J, the gap between germline ends came to 13 bases. The CDR3 spans 16 residues. The CDR3: CASSVGAGSGYNEQFF. The CDR3 DNA follows: TGTGCCAGCAGCGTAGGTGCGGGGTCTGGCTACAATGAGCAGTTCTTC.

Only a few counts were recorded for this clone. The V call is TRBV4-1, the J call TRBJ2-2; D is ambiguous. The CDR3 length is 16 residues. CDR1 MGHRA and CDR2 YSYEKL come from the germline V gene. Trimming took 0 bases from V and 2 from J, leaving 10 bases between them. The CDR3 reads CASSQDADPNTGELFF. As DNA, the CDR3 is TGCGCCAGCAGCCAAGATGCGGACCCCAACACCGGGGAGCTGTTTTTT.

The chain employs TRBV7-2 and TRBJ1-2; TRBD1 matches at 7 bases. Germline assignment: CDR1 SGHTA and CDR2 FQGNSA. The CDR3 length is 13 residues. V was clipped by 4 bases and J by 6 bases; unmatched bases: 5. The CDR3 DNA sequence: TGTGCCAGCAGCTCCGACAGGGTGAATGGCTACACCTTC. Amino acid sequence: CASSSDRVNGYTF.

This clone showed up just a few times. This sequence joins TRBV5-6 and TRBJ1-4; tentatively, D is TRBD1 (5 bases). The CDR3 is 14 residues long. The germline CDR1 and CDR2 sequences are SGHDT and YYEEEE. Trimming took off 4 bases at V and 4 bases at J, with 11 bases between the two ends. The CDR3 spells CASSPGRSNEKLFF. Here the CDR3 DNA reads TGTGCCAGCAGCCCGGGACGGAGTAATGAAAAACTGTTTTTT.

The rearrangement joins TRBV9 to TRBJ2-3; either TRBD1 or TRBD2 may fit D (5 bases each). Trimming pared 3 bases from V and 4 bases from J, leaving 18 bases between. CDR3 length equals 16 residues. Germline CDR1 SGDLS, CDR2 YYNGEE. The DNA for the CDR3 is TGTGCCAGCAGCGCGAGAGGGGTATACGGGGCAGATACGCAGTATTTT. This codes for CASSARGVYGADTQYF. Filled out from reference TRBV9 and TRBJ2-3, the complete variable domain reads DSGVTQTPKHLITATGQRVTLRCSPRSGDLSVYWYQQSLDQGLQFLIQYYNGEERAKGNILERFSAQQFPDLHSELNLSSLELGDSALYFCASSARGVYGADTQYFGPGTRLTVL.

Worth noting for this clone: At one boundary the junction diverges from the germline segment, which might be a read error. V and J are TRBV9 and TRBJ2-5, with D perhaps TRBD1 (6 bases). Germline CDR1 SGDLS, CDR2 YYNGEE. The length of the CDR3 is 15 residues. DNA for the CDR3: TGTGCCAGCAGCGTAGCTGGGGGCAGAATAGAGACCCATTACTTC. Amino acid sequence: CASSVAGGRIETHYF.

This clone was observed a few times. J is TRBJ2-7 and V is TRBV10-3; weak D call: TRBD1 (5 bases). V lost 9 bases, J lost 4 bases, and 19 bases lay in between. Germline-derived CDR1 and CDR2 are ENHRY and SYGVKD. The CDR3 runs to 14 residues. The CDR3 coding sequence is TGTGCCATTGAGTCAGGGCGTGAGGATTACGAGCAGTACTTC. This translates into CAIESGREDYEQYF.

This clone was seen a few times. The V call is TRBV4-2, the J call TRBJ1-2; 7 bases fit TRBD1. V shed 1 base, J shed 7 bases, and the junction held 3 bases outside the gene matches. Germline CDR1 and CDR2: LGHNA and YNFKEQ. This CDR3 has 13 residues. This CDR3 is CASSQVPGGGYTF. The CDR3 bases are TGTGCCAGCAGCCAAGTGCCAGGGGGTGGCTACACCTTC.

A few counts support this clone. V is TRBV5-4 and J is TRBJ2-5; possible D gene TRBD2, 5 bases. V lost 0 bases to trimming and J lost 5 bases, with 14 bases between them. The V gene's germline CDR1 is SGHNT and CDR2 YYREEE (reference sequence). The CDR3 has 15 residues. CDR3 in amino acids: CASSLAGIGEETQYF. The CDR3 DNA sequence: TGTGCCAGCAGCTTGGCTGGGATTGGGGAGGAGACCCAGTACTTC.

The CDR3 loop is CSARWDGELFF. The CDR3 DNA reads TGCAGTGCTAGATGGGACGGGGAGCTGTTTTTT. The V call is TRBV20-1, the J call TRBJ2-2, with no clear D. The CDR3 is 11 amino acids. Germline V gene sequence: CDR1 DFQATT, CDR2 SNEGSKA (reference sequence). V dropped 2 bases and J dropped 7 bases, with 5 bases sitting between them.

This clone has just a few counts. The gene calls are TRBV29-1 and TRBJ2-5; the D gene is possibly TRBD1 (5 bases). CDR3 length equals 12 residues. Germline V lookup: CDR1 SQVTM, CDR2 ANQGSEA. Trimming took off 4 bases at V and 5 bases at J, with 11 bases between the two ends. The CDR3 nucleotides are TGCAGCGTTGGCTTGGGGCGGGAGACCCAGTACTTC. Amino acid sequence: CSVGLGRETQYF.

This clone was counted between two and nine times. The rearrangement joins TRBV7-2 to TRBJ2-5; D might be TRBD2 (6 bases). Germline loops: CDR1 SGHTA, CDR2 FQGNSA. V was pared by 2 bases and J by 5 bases, with 18 bases between. The CDR3 totals 16 residues. The chain's CDR3 is CASSLRRGTQEETQYF. Written as DNA, the CDR3 is TGTGCCAGCAGCTTAAGGCGGGGTACCCAAGAGGAGACCCAGTACTTC.

This clone was seen a handful of times. The chain links TRBV23-1 to TRBJ1-4, with D unclear. TRBV23-1 is identified as an open reading frame with a role that is uncertain. The CDR3 consists of 16 residues. V gave up 0 bases and J gave up 8 bases, with 16 bases separating them. The CDR3 region has the DNA TGCGCCAGCAGTCAATCGTTTCCGGGAGGTGAAGAAAAACTGTTTTTT. Residues: CASSQSFPGGEEKLFF.

This clone was seen a few times. V usage is TRBV7-6 and J usage is TRBJ1-1; unclear D gene. Trimming took off 6 bases at V and 4 bases at J, with 3 bases between the two ends. CDR1 is SGHVS and CDR2 is FNYEAQ in the germline V gene. This CDR3 has 10 amino acids. CDR3 amino acids: CASRTTEAFF. DNA of the CDR3: TGTGCCAGCAGAACCACTGAAGCTTTCTTT. Combining the CDR3 with reference TRBV7-6 and TRBJ1-1 gives the whole variable domain GAGVSQSPRYKVTKRGQDVALRCDPISGHVSLYWYRQALGQGPEFLTYFNYEAQQDKSGLPNDRFSAERPEGSISTLTIQRTEQRDSAMYRCASRTTEAFFGQGTRLTVV.

The chain uses TRBV7-8 and TRBJ2-2; D uncertain. V shed 5 bases and J shed 3 bases, with 13 bases lying between them. Germline values: CDR1 SGHVS, CDR2 FQNEAQ. The CDR3 spans 15 residues. The CDR3 DNA is TGTGCCAGCAGCCCCGCGATGGCCTACACCGGGGAGCTGTTTTTT. Its translation: CASSPAMAYTGELFF.